This T cell receptor beta chain is drawn from a study of coeliac disease. Measured with immunoSEQ multiplex PCR; TCRdb has only the in-frame clones, and not every one. The profile shows 4,000 to 4,500 clones, under 80% of them singletons. Only one count was recorded for this clone. What it recognizes is unknown. Findings of the study overall: The authors considered this approach unsuitable for unbiased detection of gliadin-specific T cells. Active celiac intraepithelial and lamina propria samples had lower TRB and TRG clonality than control samples.

Trimming stripped 4 bases from V and 3 bases from J, with 15 bases between. Germline CDR1 MNHEY, CDR2 SMNVEV (reference sequence). The CDR3 loop spans 16 amino acids. The source of this sequence is a man between 65 and 80 years old with active celiac disease. The V and J genes are TRBV27 and TRBJ2-2; tentatively, D is TRBD2 (6 bases). The specimen sequenced was intraepithelial lymphocytes from the gut. Here the CDR3 DNA reads TGTGCCAGCAGTTCCTGGCCGGGAGACCACACCGGGGAGCTGTTTTTT. Amino acid sequence: CASSSWPGDHTGELFF.